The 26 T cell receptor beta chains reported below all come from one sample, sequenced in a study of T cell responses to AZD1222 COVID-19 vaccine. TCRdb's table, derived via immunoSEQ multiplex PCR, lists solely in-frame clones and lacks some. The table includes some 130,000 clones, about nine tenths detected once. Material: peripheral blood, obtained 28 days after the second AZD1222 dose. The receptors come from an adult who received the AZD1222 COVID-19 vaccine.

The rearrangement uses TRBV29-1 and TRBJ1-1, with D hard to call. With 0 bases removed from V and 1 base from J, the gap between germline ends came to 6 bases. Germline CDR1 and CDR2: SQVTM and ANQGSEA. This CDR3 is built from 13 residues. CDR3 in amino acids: CSVEEQTNTEAFF. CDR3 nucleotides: TGCAGCGTTGAAGAACAGACGAACACTGAAGCTTTCTTT.

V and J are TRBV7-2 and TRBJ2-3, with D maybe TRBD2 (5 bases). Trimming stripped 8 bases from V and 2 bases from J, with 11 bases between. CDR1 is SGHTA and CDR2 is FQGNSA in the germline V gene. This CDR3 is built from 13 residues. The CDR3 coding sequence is TGTGCCAGCCTGGAGCGGACCACAGATACGCAGTATTTT. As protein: CASLERTTDTQYF.

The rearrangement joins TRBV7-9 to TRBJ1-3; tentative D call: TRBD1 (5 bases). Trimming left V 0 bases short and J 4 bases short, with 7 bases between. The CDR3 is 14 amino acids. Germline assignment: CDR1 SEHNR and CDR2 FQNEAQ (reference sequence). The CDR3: CASSLAGDGNTIYF. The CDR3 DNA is TGTGCCAGCAGCTTAGCAGGGGACGGAAACACCATATATTTT.

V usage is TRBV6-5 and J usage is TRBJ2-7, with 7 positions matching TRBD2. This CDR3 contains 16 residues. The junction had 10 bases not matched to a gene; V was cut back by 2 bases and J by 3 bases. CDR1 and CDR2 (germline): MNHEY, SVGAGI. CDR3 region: CASSYGGVGVSYEQYF. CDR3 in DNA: TGTGCCAGCAGTTACGGGGGGGTGGGAGTAAGCTACGAGCAGTACTTC.

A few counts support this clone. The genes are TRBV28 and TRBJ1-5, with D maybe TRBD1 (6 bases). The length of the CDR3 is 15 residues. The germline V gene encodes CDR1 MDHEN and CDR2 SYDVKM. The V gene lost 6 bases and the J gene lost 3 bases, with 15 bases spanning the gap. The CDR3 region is CASSLTGLDNQPQHF. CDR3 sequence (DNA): TGTGCCAGCAGCCTGACAGGTTTGGACAATCAGCCCCAGCATTTT.

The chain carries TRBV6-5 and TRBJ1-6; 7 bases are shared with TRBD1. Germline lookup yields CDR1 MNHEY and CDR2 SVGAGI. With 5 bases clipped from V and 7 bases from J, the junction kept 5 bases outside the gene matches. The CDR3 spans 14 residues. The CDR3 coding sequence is TGTGCCAGCAGTAAACAGGGGCTAAATTCACCCCTCCACTTT. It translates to CASSKQGLNSPLHF.

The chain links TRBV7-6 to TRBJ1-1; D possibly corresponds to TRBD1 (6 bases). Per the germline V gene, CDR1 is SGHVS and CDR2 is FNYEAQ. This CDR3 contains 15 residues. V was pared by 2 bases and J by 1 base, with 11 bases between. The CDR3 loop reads CASSLWGGPNTEAFF. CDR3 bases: TGTGCCAGCAGCTTATGGGGGGGCCCGAACACTGAAGCTTTCTTT.

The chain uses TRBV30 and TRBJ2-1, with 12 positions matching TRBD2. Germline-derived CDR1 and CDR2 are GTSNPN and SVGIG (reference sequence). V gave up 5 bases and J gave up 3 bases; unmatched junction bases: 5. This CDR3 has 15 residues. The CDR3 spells CAWALAGGLYNEQFF. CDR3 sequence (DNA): TGTGCCTGGGCACTAGCGGGGGGCCTCTACAATGAGCAGTTCTTC.

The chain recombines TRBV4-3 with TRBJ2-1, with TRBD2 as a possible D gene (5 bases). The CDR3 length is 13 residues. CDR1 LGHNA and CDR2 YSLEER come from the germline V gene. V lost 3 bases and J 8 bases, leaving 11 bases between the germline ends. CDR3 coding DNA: TGCGCCAGCAGCCAGGACTTTCCAGATGAGCAGTTCTTC. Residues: CASSQDFPDEQFF.

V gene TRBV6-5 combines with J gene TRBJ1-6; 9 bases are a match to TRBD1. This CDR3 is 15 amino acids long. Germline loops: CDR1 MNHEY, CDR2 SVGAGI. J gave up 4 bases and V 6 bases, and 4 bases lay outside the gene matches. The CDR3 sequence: CASRGTGTYNSPLHF. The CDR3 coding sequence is TGTGCCAGCAGAGGGACAGGGACTTATAATTCACCCCTCCACTTT.

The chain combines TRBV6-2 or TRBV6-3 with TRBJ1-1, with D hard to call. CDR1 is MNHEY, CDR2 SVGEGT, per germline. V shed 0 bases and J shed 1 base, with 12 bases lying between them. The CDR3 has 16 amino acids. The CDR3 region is CASSYSGSAGNTEAFF. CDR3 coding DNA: TGTGCCAGCAGTTACTCGGGGTCGGCGGGGAACACTGAAGCTTTCTTT.

The CDR3: CASSSPGQGFAGELFF. The DNA for the CDR3 is TGTGCCAGCAGTTCCCCGGGACAGGGGTTTGCCGGGGAGCTGTTTTTT. The J gene is TRBJ2-2, the V gene TRBV27; 10 nucleotides line up with TRBD1. The V gene end was trimmed by 4 bases and the J gene end by 6 bases; junction bases not matched to a gene: 8. Germline CDR1 is MNHEY and CDR2 is SMNVEV (reference sequence). CDR3 size: 16 residues.

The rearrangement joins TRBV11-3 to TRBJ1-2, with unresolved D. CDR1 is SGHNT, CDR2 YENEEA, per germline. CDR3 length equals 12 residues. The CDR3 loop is CAYTAGVYGYTF. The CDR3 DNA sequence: TGTGCTTACACGGCGGGAGTCTATGGCTACACCTTC. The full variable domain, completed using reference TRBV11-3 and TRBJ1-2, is EAGVVQSPRYKIIEKKQPVAFWCNPISGHNTLYWYLQNLGQGPELLIRYENEEAVDDSQLPKDRFSAERLKGVDSTLKIQPAELGDSAVYLCAYTAGVYGYTFGSGTRLTVV.

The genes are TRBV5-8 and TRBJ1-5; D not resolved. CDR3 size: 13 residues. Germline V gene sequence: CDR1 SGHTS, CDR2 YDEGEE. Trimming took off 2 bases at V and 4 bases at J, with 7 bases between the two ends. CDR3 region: CASSFSRNQPQHF. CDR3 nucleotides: TGTGCCAGCAGCTTTTCAAGGAATCAGCCCCAGCATTTT.

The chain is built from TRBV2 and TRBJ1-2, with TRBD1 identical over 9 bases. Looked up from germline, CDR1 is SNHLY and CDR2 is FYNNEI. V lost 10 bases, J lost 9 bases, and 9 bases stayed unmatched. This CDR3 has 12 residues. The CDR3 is CANTRDRERYTF. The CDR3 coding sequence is TGTGCCAACACCCGGGACAGGGAACGCTACACCTTC.

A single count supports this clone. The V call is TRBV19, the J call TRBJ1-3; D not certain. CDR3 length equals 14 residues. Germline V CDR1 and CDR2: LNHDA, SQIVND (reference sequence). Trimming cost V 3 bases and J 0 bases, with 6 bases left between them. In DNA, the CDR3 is TGTGCCAGTAGTATGGGAGACTCTGGAAACACCATATATTTT. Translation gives CASSMGDSGNTIYF.

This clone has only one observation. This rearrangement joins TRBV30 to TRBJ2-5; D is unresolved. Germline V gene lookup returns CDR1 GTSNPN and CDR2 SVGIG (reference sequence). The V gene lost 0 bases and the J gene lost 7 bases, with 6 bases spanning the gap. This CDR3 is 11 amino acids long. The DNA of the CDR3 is TGTGCCTGGAGTGTAGGTAGGACCCAGTACTTC. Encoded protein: CAWSVGRTQYF.

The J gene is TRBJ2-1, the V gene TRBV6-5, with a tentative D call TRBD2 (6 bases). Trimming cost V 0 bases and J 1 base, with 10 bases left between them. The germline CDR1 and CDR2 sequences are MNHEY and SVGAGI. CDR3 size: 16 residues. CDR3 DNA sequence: TGTGCCAGCAGTTACTCGGGGGGTTTATCCTACAATGAGCAGTTCTTC. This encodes CASSYSGGLSYNEQFF.

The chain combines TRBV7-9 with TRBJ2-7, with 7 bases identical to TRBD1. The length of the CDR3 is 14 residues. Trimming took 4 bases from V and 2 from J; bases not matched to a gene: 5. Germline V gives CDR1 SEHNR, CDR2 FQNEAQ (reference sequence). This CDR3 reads CASSSFQGAYEQYV. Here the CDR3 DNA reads TGTGCCAGCAGCTCGTTCCAGGGGGCCTACGAGCAGTACGTC.

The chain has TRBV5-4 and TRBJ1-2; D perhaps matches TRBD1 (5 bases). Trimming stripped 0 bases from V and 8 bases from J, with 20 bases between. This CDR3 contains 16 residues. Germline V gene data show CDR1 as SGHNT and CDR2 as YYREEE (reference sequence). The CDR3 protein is CASSLVNRAGWGGYTF. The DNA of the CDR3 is TGTGCCAGCAGCTTGGTTAACCGGGCGGGATGGGGCGGCTACACCTTC.

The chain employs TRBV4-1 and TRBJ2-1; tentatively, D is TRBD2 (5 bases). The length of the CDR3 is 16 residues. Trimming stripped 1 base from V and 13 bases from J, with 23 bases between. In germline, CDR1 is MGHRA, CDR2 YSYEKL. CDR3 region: CASSQAPYRGPALQFF. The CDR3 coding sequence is TGCGCCAGCAGCCAAGCCCCGTATCGCGGGCCCGCCCTTCAGTTCTTC.

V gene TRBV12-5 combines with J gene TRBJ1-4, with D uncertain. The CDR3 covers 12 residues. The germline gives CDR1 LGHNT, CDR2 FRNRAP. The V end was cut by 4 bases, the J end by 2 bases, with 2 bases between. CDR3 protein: CASGSTNEKLFF. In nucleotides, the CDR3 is TGTGCTAGTGGTTCTACTAATGAAAAACTGTTTTTT.

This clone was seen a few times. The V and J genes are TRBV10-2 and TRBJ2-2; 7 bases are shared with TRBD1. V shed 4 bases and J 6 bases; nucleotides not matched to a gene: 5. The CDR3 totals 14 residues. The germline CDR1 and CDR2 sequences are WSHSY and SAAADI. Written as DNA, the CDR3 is TGCGCCAGCAGTGGACAGGGTCAGGCCGGGGAGCTGTTTTTT. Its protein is CASSGQGQAGELFF.

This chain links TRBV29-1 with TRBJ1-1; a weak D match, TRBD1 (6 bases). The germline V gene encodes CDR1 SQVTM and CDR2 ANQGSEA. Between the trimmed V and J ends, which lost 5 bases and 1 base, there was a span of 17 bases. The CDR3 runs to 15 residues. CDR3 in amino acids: CSVFEWDKKNTEAFF. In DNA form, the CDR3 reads TGCAGCGTTTTTGAATGGGACAAAAAGAACACTGAAGCTTTCTTT.

The CDR3 region is CASSFSGTVSSYNSPLHF. The CDR3 DNA sequence: TGTGCCAGCAGCTTTTCCGGGACGGTGAGCTCCTATAATTCACCCCTCCACTTT. The chain links TRBV11-2 to TRBJ1-6; D is perhaps TRBD1 (5 bases). CDR3 size: 18 residues. CDR1 is SGHAT, CDR2 FQNNGV, per germline. The V end was cut by 3 bases, the J end by 0 bases, with 15 bases between.

CDR3 in amino acids: CASSLQGSYTF. DNA of the CDR3: TGTGCCAGCAGCTTACAGGGAAGCTACACCTTC. The rearrangement joins TRBV5-6 to TRBJ1-2, with D maybe TRBD1 (6 bases). The V gene's germline CDR1 is SGHDT and CDR2 YYEEEE. V was trimmed by 2 bases and J by 9 bases, leaving 8 bases between them. CDR3 length: 11 amino acids.